These 22 T cell receptor beta chains share one sample of origin, sequenced in a study of glioma-infiltrating T cells after dendritic cell vaccination. Time point: after dendritic cell vaccination, including at tumor progression/relapse. Profiling relied on immunoSEQ multiplex PCR, and the TCRdb table lists in-frame clones only, not all of them. The sample consists of roughly 100,000 clones, roughly four fifths of them appearing once. Sequences were derived from blood, sampled after dendritic cell vaccination. Source of these receptors: a human donor with glioblastoma.

The chain combines TRBV2 with TRBJ1-1; 8 bases map to TRBD1. From germline, CDR1 is SNHLY and CDR2 FYNNEI. Trimming removed 4 bases from V and 4 bases from J; junction bases left unmatched: 11. The CDR3 contains 16 residues. CDR3 sequence: CASSADRGTSFTEAFF. CDR3 sequence (DNA): TGTGCCAGCAGTGCCGACAGGGGTACTTCGTTCACTGAAGCTTTCTTT. The complete variable domain, with remaining parts taken from reference TRBV2 and TRBJ1-1, reads EPEVTQTPSHQVTQMGQEVILRCVPISNHLYFYWYRQILGQKVEFLVSFYNNEISEKSEIFDDQFSVERPDGSNFTLKIRSTKLEDSAMYFCASSADRGTSFTEAFFGQGTRLTVV.

The CDR3: CASSGGDRAYEQYF. The DNA for the CDR3 is TGTGCCAGCAGTGGGGGGGACAGAGCCTACGAGCAGTACTTC. V usage is TRBV25-1 and J usage is TRBJ2-7; maybe TRBD1 (7 bases). The CDR3 runs 14 residues. Germline CDR1 and CDR2: MGHDK and SYGVNS. Trimming left V 4 bases short and J 2 bases short, with 12 bases between.

J is TRBJ1-2 and V is TRBV5-6; maybe TRBD1 (6 bases). The CDR3 consists of 11 residues. V gave up 4 bases and J gave up 6 bases, with 7 bases separating them. Germline CDR1 and CDR2: SGHDT and YYEEEE. CDR3 nucleotides: TGTGCCAGCAGCCACAGGGATGGCTACACCTTC. Amino acid sequence: CASSHRDGYTF.

The V and J genes are TRBV19 and TRBJ1-2; possibly TRBD1 for D (6 bases). The ends were cut back, 5 bases at V and 5 bases at J, with 12 bases in the middle. Per germline, CDR1 LNHDA and CDR2 SQIVND (reference sequence). This CDR3 is 13 amino acids long. CDR3 sequence reads: CASSVLQGYGYTF. CDR3 nucleotides: TGTGCCAGTAGTGTCCTACAGGGTTATGGCTACACCTTC. Full variable domain (outside the CDR3, taken from reference TRBV19 and TRBJ1-2): DGGITQSPKYLFRKEGQNVTLSCEQNLNHDAMYWYRQDPGQGLRLIYYSQIVNDFQKGDIAEGYSVSREKKESFPLTVTSAQKNPTAFYLCASSVLQGYGYTFGSGTRLTVV.

The chain combines TRBV7-6 with TRBJ2-7; D might be TRBD2 (6 bases). V was clipped by 1 base and J by 3 bases, with 10 bases between them. The CDR3 has 14 residues. In germline, CDR1 is SGHVS, CDR2 FNYEAQ. CDR3 sequence reads: CASSLEEGDYEQYF. The CDR3 DNA reads TGTGCCAGCAGCTTAGAGGAGGGCGACTACGAGCAGTACTTC.

Only one count was recorded for this clone. This chain links TRBV30 with TRBJ1-1, with D possibly matching TRBD1 (5 bases). V was trimmed by 3 bases and J by 5 bases, leaving 7 bases between them. Per the germline V gene, CDR1 is GTSNPN and CDR2 is SVGIG (reference sequence). The CDR3 has 11 residues. The CDR3 is CAWSPGTEAFF. CDR3 nucleotides: TGTGCCTGGAGCCCAGGGACTGAAGCTTTCTTT.

The V gene is TRBV18, the J gene TRBJ1-5; no clear D. Germline lookup yields CDR1 KGHSH and CDR2 LQKENI. The V and J ends lost 6 bases and 2 bases respectively, with 14 bases between them. This CDR3 has 15 residues. In DNA form, the CDR3 reads TGTGCCAGCTCTCGACTGACCGGGGGCAATCAGCCCCAGCATTTT. This sequence encodes CASSRLTGGNQPQHF.

As to this clone: The identical CDR3 is also encoded by other nucleotide sequences in the sample. The J gene is TRBJ2-5, the V gene TRBV11-2; 9 nucleotides line up with TRBD2. This CDR3 region has 15 residues. CDR1 and CDR2 from the germline V gene are SGHAT and FQNNGV. V shed 1 base and J 2 bases; nucleotides not matched to a gene: 2. CDR3 nucleotides: TGTGCCAGCAGCTTAGGTCTAGCGGGGCAAGAGACCCAGTACTTC. Translation: CASSLGLAGQETQYF.

The chain uses TRBV7-9 and TRBJ1-2; TRBD1 matches at 9 bases. The CDR3 consists of 15 residues. The V gene end was trimmed by 4 bases and the J gene end by 5 bases; junction bases not matched to a gene: 8. In germline, CDR1 is SEHNR, CDR2 FQNEAQ (reference sequence). The CDR3 reads CASSSPGQGSYGYTF. The CDR3 region has the DNA TGTGCCAGCAGCTCCCCCGGACAGGGGTCGTATGGCTACACCTTC.

In nucleotides, the CDR3 is TGTGCCAGCAGCCCCTATATAACGACAGTGATGAACACTGAAGCTTTCTTT. Its protein product is CASSPYITTVMNTEAFF. This chain connects TRBV5-6 to TRBJ1-1; D perhaps matches TRBD1 (5 bases). The germline V gene has CDR1 SGHDT and CDR2 YYEEEE. The CDR3 is made up of 17 amino acids. V was pared by 4 bases and J by 0 bases, with 19 bases between. Supplemented by reference TRBV5-6 and TRBJ1-1, the full variable domain reads DAGVTQSPTHLIKTRGQQVTLRCSPKSGHDTVSWYQQALGQGPQFIFQYYEEEERQRGNFPDRFSGHQFPNYSSELNVNALLLGDSALYLCASSPYITTVMNTEAFFGQGTRLTVV.

Here the CDR3 DNA reads TGTGCCAGCAGTGTTCAGGGGGCCAACACTGAAGCTTTCTTT. Translated, it gives CASSVQGANTEAFF. The chain joins TRBV6-1 to TRBJ1-1, with 8 nucleotides matching TRBD1. Germline V lookup: CDR1 MNHNS, CDR2 SASEGT. This CDR3 comprises 14 residues. Trimming cost V 4 bases and J 2 bases; bases outside gene matches: 3.

The CDR3, as DNA: TGTGCCATCAGTGGCGACAGGCCATCTGGGGCCAACGTCCTGACTTTC. Protein: CAISGDRPSGANVLTF. The V and J genes are TRBV10-3 and TRBJ2-6; possible D gene TRBD1, 6 bases. The CDR3 spans 16 residues. Trimming removed 4 bases from V and 1 base from J, with 11 bases in between. Germline V gene data show CDR1 as ENHRY and CDR2 as SYGVKD.

This rearrangement joins TRBV14 to TRBJ2-7, with 10 bases lining up with TRBD1. This CDR3 spans 12 amino acids. J was trimmed by 11 bases and V by 2 bases; bases with no gene match: 3. Germline V gives CDR1 SGHDN, CDR2 FVKESK. The CDR3 DNA sequence: TGTGCCAGCAGCCAAAGGGGGACAGGGGAGTACTTC. Translated: CASSQRGTGEYF.

This rearrangement joins TRBV4-1 to TRBJ2-3, with 8 bases lining up with TRBD2. J gave up 2 bases and V 3 bases, and 4 bases lay outside the gene matches. CDR1 is MGHRA and CDR2 is YSYEKL in the germline V gene. The CDR3 runs to 15 residues. The CDR3 nucleotides read TGCGCCAGCAGCCAGAGACTAGCGATCACAGATACGCAGTATTTT. It codes for CASSQRLAITDTQYF.

A single count supports this clone. This chain links TRBV7-3 with TRBJ2-3; 10 bases fit TRBD2. The CDR3 is made up of 20 amino acids. V lost 1 base, J lost 3 bases, and 16 bases stayed unmatched. Germline V lookup: CDR1 SGHTA, CDR2 FQGTGA. CDR3 amino acids: CASSLSASGGRGPLTDTQYF. The CDR3 DNA reads TGTGCCAGCAGCTTAAGTGCTAGCGGGGGTAGGGGTCCCCTGACAGATACGCAGTATTTT.

This clone came up once. The junction and the germline gene differ at one end; a read error may be behind it. The rearrangement links TRBV5-1 to TRBJ1-2; 9 positions agree with TRBD1. The CDR3 has 13 amino acids. Per the germline V gene, CDR1 is SGHRS and CDR2 is YFSETQ. The CDR3 loop reads CASNPSGTGLQVF. The CDR3 DNA sequence: TGCGCCAGCAACCCATCCGGGACAGGGCTCCAGGTCTTC.

This clone was seen a handful of times. The CDR3: CAWTHGSGGAGELFF. CDR3 DNA: TGTGCCTGGACCCACGGGTCGGGGGGAGCCGGGGAGCTGTTTTTT. The V and J genes are TRBV30 and TRBJ2-2; 7 bases line up with TRBD2. The CDR3 extends over 15 amino acids. Germline V gene lookup returns CDR1 GTSNPN and CDR2 SVGIG (reference sequence). V shed 4 bases and J 6 bases; nucleotides not matched to a gene: 11.

This clone was counted a few times. The chain is built from TRBV27 and TRBJ1-3; D perhaps matches TRBD1 (6 bases). Trimming took off 6 bases at V and 0 bases at J, with 12 bases between the two ends. The length of the CDR3 is 15 residues. CDR1 and CDR2 from the germline V gene are MNHEY and SMNVEV (reference sequence). CDR3 residues: CASSPEGVSGNTIYF. For the CDR3, the DNA is TGTGCCAGCAGCCCTGAGGGGGTCTCTGGAAACACCATATATTTT.

The rearrangement links TRBV6-1 to TRBJ1-2, with 11 positions matching TRBD1. The CDR3 contains 15 residues. From germline, CDR1 is MNHNS and CDR2 SASEGT. Unmatched junction bases numbered 8, after V lost 5 bases and J lost 6 bases. The CDR3 nucleotides read TGTGCCAGCAGTCGAGGGGACAGGGGGGGCCATGGCTACACCTTC. Its translation is CASSRGDRGGHGYTF.

The CDR3 here is CATSRGLPSGNTIYF. The DNA of the CDR3 is TGTGCCACCAGCAGAGGACTGCCGTCTGGAAACACCATATATTTT. The chain has TRBV15 and TRBJ1-3; no firm D call. Trimming removed 1 base from V and 1 base from J, with 8 bases in between. Germline assignment: CDR1 LNHNV and CDR2 YYDKDF (reference sequence). The CDR3 runs 15 residues.

This clone occurred once. The chain employs TRBV7-9 and TRBJ1-2, with D perhaps matching TRBD1 (5 bases). The ends were cut back, 2 bases at V and 4 bases at J, with 5 bases in the middle. The CDR3 extends over 12 amino acids. CDR1 and CDR2 from the germline V gene are SEHNR and FQNEAQ (reference sequence). The chain's CDR3 is CASSLQGYGYTF. Written as DNA, the CDR3 is TGTGCCAGCAGCTTACAGGGCTATGGCTACACCTTC.

DNA of the CDR3: TGTGCCAGCAGCTTAAAGCGGAGGATAGATACCGGGGAGCTGTTTTTT. Amino acids: CASSLKRRIDTGELFF. The chain joins TRBV7-2 to TRBJ2-2; TRBD2 is a possible D gene (5 bases). Looked up from germline, CDR1 is SGHTA and CDR2 is FQGNSA. Trimming pared 2 bases from V and 5 bases from J, leaving 15 bases between. The CDR3 is 16 residues long.